This TCR beta chain was recovered during a study of T cell responses to AZD1222 COVID-19 vaccine (dated by TCRdb to the early 2020s). Regarding the research as a whole: AZD1222 recipients with second doses at about 4 weeks or about 12 weeks were pooled, because spike-specific TCR depth and breadth did not differ between schedules. A total of over 230 trial participants underwent TCR sequencing, of whom some 200 had received two doses of AZD1222 and 26 had received two doses of the MenACWY control vaccine. Trial participants were enrolled into age subgroups of 18-55, 56-69 and 70-plus years, which contained about 150, 28 and 57 TCR-sequenced participants, respectively. Study-level results and caveats: Epitopes outside the regions mutated in the B.1.351 and B.1.1.7 variants were reportedly recognized by nearly half of the unique spike-specific TCRs. The vaccine-associated CD4 TCRs covered the entire spike protein, and the dominant responses fell in regions 160-218 and 743-854. Conclusions about previously exposed vaccinees are limited because only five to seven AZD1222 recipients were SARS-CoV-2 seropositive at baseline. Participants were mostly white British and included more females than males, and it was suggested by the authors that clonal diversity may have been underestimated. After two AZD1222 doses, spike-specific TCR breadth and depth were significantly higher than at day 0 and than in MenACWY recipients. Because no day 14 peak-response samples were available, repertoires were characterized only after the peak T cell response. In the small 56-69-year group, the increase in depth fell short of significance, most likely because of low power.

The CDR3 regions of human TCRbeta chains were analyzed by immunosequencing. The authors' analysis ran thus. Repertoire TCRs were matched against a reference library of SARS-CoV-2-specific TCRs generated with the MIRA antigen-specificity platform. Breadth was defined as the fraction of unique TCRs that were SARS-CoV-2-associated, and depth was defined as the fraction of total T cells that were SARS-CoV-2-associated. Using the MIRA data, each spike-specific TCR was mapped to the spike region that the TCR reacts to and placed in a CD4 or CD8 class. Log10-transformed breadth and depth values were compared by one-way ANOVA with Sidak's multiple comparisons tests. The table comes from immuneACCESS by way of TCRdb, which keeps in-frame sequences with V and J called. Part of the clones is missing from these tables; in studies checked, under half for an unresolved V gene and the rest for unknown reasons. V and J calls plus clone size are reproduced from that table; the DNA served to infer D and trimming. The sample table shows over 130,000 clones, and about 93% are seen once. The biggest ten clones account for around 1.3% of the sample.

For this clone: Its antigen specificity is not known. No much larger clone exists at a distance of one base, and base qualities are not known.

The time point label corresponds to: baseline before first vaccination. Vaccinee samples were obtained from the UK trials COV001 and COV002, which included a single-blind randomized controlled phase 2/3 trial of AZD1222 (ChAdOx1 nCoV-19) in healthy adults. Trial participant PBMC samples were collected at day 0 and day 28 after the second dose for TCRbeta chain sequencing. The germline V gene specifies MNHEY as CDR1 and SVGAGI as CDR2. V is cut by 6 bases and J by 0 bases, and the space between the germline ends is 9 bases. Counted from cysteine to phenylalanine, this CDR3 has 14 amino acids. The read is trimmed to its CDR3 DNA, 42 bases read in frame from base 1.

The clonotype was recovered from an adult in good health. Sample: peripheral blood, taken on day 0 of AZD1222 vaccination. The V gene is TRBV6-5 and the J gene is TRBJ1-5, with an unclear D gene assignment. The CDR3 sequence is CASSLLNSNQPQHF. The base sequence is TGTGCCAGCAGCCTACTCAATAGCAATCAGCCCCAGCATTTT.